This TCR beta chain was observed in a study of T cells in localized non-small cell lung cancer. The table came from immunoSEQ multiplex PCR; TCRdb's copy has only in-frame clones and leaves some out. The sample lists roughly 34,000 clones, 78% occurring once. Notes on this clone: The antigen is not known.

Study findings and constraints: Uninvolved neighboring lung showed the greatest T cell clonality, exceeding tumor. Of the top 100 tumor clones, median around 60 were in adjacent lung, around 28 among its top 100.

The receptor was isolated from a male donor at least 60 years old with stage II squamous cell lung carcinoma. The specimen was peripheral blood, collected before any cancer treatment.

The CDR3 loop reads CASSSWAANEQFF. Written as DNA, the CDR3 is TGTGCCAGCAGCTCCTGGGCCGCCAATGAGCAGTTCTTC. This chain joins TRBV5-4 and TRBJ2-1; D uncertain. The CDR3 is made up of 13 amino acids. The germline gives CDR1 SGHNT, CDR2 YYREEE (reference sequence). Trimming removed 3 bases at V and 6 bases at J, with 10 bases between.